These 25 T cell receptor beta chains were all obtained from the same sample, sequenced in a study of blood T cell repertoires in COVID-19. Assay used: immunoSEQ multiplex PCR; TCRdb lists only in-frame clones, some missing. Of around 300,000 clones in the sample, nearly 90% were seen once. Specimen: PBMCs or T cells enriched from blood (not recorded which). These receptors were obtained from a woman aged 55-69 years who had recovered from COVID-19.

The chain uses TRBV11-3 and TRBJ1-1; D remains unclear. Trimming cost V 6 bases and J 0 bases, with 8 bases left between them. From germline, CDR1 is SGHNT and CDR2 YENEEA. The CDR3 loop spans 13 amino acids. In nucleotides, the CDR3 is TGTGCCAGCAGATACACAGTGAACACTGAAGCTTTCTTT. Amino acid sequence: CASRYTVNTEAFF. Filled out from reference TRBV11-3 and TRBJ1-1, the complete variable domain reads EAGVVQSPRYKIIEKKQPVAFWCNPISGHNTLYWYLQNLGQGPELLIRYENEEAVDDSQLPKDRFSAERLKGVDSTLKIQPAELGDSAVYLCASRYTVNTEAFFGQGTRLTVV.

The chain joins TRBV7-8 to TRBJ2-1, with a possible D match to TRBD2 (6 bases). V shed 1 base and J shed 0 bases, with 25 bases lying between them. Germline V gene lookup returns CDR1 SGHVS and CDR2 FQNEAQ. The CDR3 is made up of 21 amino acids. The CDR3 DNA sequence: TGTGCCAGCAGCTTAGTGAGGCGGGGACGCGAGCATCGGAGCTCCTACAATGAGCAGTTCTTC. It translates to CASSLVRRGREHRSSYNEQFF. The whole variable domain, filled in from reference TRBV7-8 and TRBJ2-1, reads GAGVSQSPRYKVAKRGQDVALRCDPISGHVSLFWYQQALGQGPEFLTYFQNEAQLDKSGLPSDRFFAERPEGSVSTLKIQRTQQEDSAVYLCASSLVRRGREHRSSYNEQFFGPGTRLTVL.

The V call is TRBV10-1, the J call TRBJ1-6; no reliable D call. The CDR3 has 13 residues. The germline V gene encodes CDR1 WNHNN and CDR2 SYGVQD (reference sequence). V lost 3 bases and J lost 5, with 5 bases in between. CDR3 residues: CASSDRHNSPLHF. The CDR3 DNA reads TGCGCCAGCAGTGATCGTCATAATTCACCCCTCCACTTT.

The chain links TRBV7-8 to TRBJ2-7, with TRBD1 identical over 7 bases. With V trimmed by 0 bases and J by 3 bases, 2 bases remained unmatched. Germline assignment: CDR1 SGHVS and CDR2 FQNEAQ. CDR3 length: 14 residues. Here the CDR3 DNA reads TGTGCCAGCAGCTTAGCGGGACAGCTCTACGAGCAGTACTTC. Translation: CASSLAGQLYEQYF. The variable domain in full, with the rest retrieved from reference TRBV7-8 and TRBJ2-7, is GAGVSQSPRYKVAKRGQDVALRCDPISGHVSLFWYQQALGQGPEFLTYFQNEAQLDKSGLPSDRFFAERPEGSVSTLKIQRTQQEDSAVYLCASSLAGQLYEQYFGPGTRLTVT.

The chain is built from TRBV11-3 and TRBJ1-1, with a possible D match to TRBD1 (6 bases). There are 13 residues in the CDR3. Germline V gene lookup returns CDR1 SGHNT and CDR2 YENEEA. Between the trimmed V and J ends, which lost 3 bases and 10 bases, there was a span of 15 bases. In nucleotides, the CDR3 is TGTGCCAGCAGCTTGATTTCGGGGGGGCCAGCTTTCTTT. This sequence encodes CASSLISGGPAFF.

The chain employs TRBV5-4 and TRBJ1-2; 12 positions agree with TRBD1. Germline V gene data show CDR1 as SGHNT and CDR2 as YYREEE (reference sequence). This CDR3 region has 18 residues. After removal of 4 bases from V and 0 bases from J, the junction contained 10 bases not matched to a gene. DNA of the CDR3: TGTGCCAGCAGCCCGAATCGGGACAGGGGGCCTTCTAACTATGGCTACACCTTC. Translation: CASSPNRDRGPSNYGYTF.

The chain uses TRBV10-2 and TRBJ2-2; the match to TRBD2 covers 15 bases. CDR1 is WSHSY and CDR2 is SAAADI in the germline V gene. The J segment lost 2 bases and the V segment lost 7 bases, leaving 11 bases of the junction unmatched. The CDR3 totals 19 residues. CDR3 sequence: CASTNPGLAGGINTGELFF. Written as DNA, the CDR3 is TGCGCCAGCACAAACCCCGGACTAGCGGGAGGGATTAACACCGGGGAGCTGTTTTTT.

This sequence joins TRBV5-1 and TRBJ1-2; D not resolved. Germline values: CDR1 SGHRS, CDR2 YFSETQ. The CDR3 is 13 amino acids. V was cut by 1 base and J by 5 bases, with 9 bases left in between. The DNA for the CDR3 is TGCGCCAGCAGCTTGTCCTCCTTTTATGGCTACACCTTC. This codes for CASSLSSFYGYTF.

The chain carries TRBV5-1 and TRBJ2-7, with 9 bases identical to TRBD1. This CDR3 region has 15 residues. In germline, CDR1 is SGHRS, CDR2 YFSETQ. J was trimmed by 7 bases and V by 0 bases; bases with no gene match: 8. The CDR3, as DNA: TGCGCCAGCAGCTTGGCCGCGGGACAGGGCGTTGAGCAGTACTTC. Translation gives CASSLAAGQGVEQYF.

This rearrangement joins TRBV2 to TRBJ1-4; D gene unclear. This CDR3 has 15 amino acids. Germline V CDR1 and CDR2: SNHLY, FYNNEI. V lost 4 bases to trimming and J lost 8 bases, with 17 bases between them. The CDR3 bases are TGTGCCAGCAGTGGAGGGCGCGGGATAGGGGAAAAACTGTTTTTT. This codes for CASSGGRGIGEKLFF.

J is TRBJ1-4 and V is TRBV5-8, with TRBD1 matching over 8 bases. This CDR3 region has 15 residues. J lost 3 bases, V lost 1 base, and 2 bases had no gene match. CDR1 is SGHTS and CDR2 is YDEGEE in the germline V gene. The CDR3 coding sequence is TGTGCCAGCAGCTTGCAGGGGGCGGCTAATGAAAAACTGTTTTTT. Encoded protein: CASSLQGAANEKLFF.

V and J are TRBV27 and TRBJ2-6, with a possible D match to TRBD2 (6 bases). CDR1 MNHEY and CDR2 SMNVEV come from the germline V gene (reference sequence). The CDR3 runs 15 residues. V was trimmed by 7 bases and J by 2 bases, leaving 12 bases between them. CDR3 nucleotide sequence: TGTGCCAGCACGCTGGGGGGTACTGGGGCCAACGTCCTGACTTTC. This encodes CASTLGGTGANVLTF.

V gene TRBV19 combines with J gene TRBJ2-7; tentatively, D is TRBD1 (6 bases). The V end lost 4 bases, the J end lost 7 bases, and 17 bases lay between the germline ends. The germline gives CDR1 LNHDA, CDR2 SQIVND (reference sequence). CDR3 length equals 14 residues. In DNA, the CDR3 is TGTGCCAGTAGTACTCAGACAGGACCCTTGGAGCAGTACTTC. It encodes CASSTQTGPLEQYF.

The CDR3 DNA reads TGTGCCAGCAGCCCTCCCGCTAGCGAGCTATTAGGTGAGCAGTTCTTC. Amino acid sequence: CASSPPASELLGEQFF. The gene calls are TRBV2 and TRBJ2-1; D might be TRBD2 (6 bases). The germline V and J ends were trimmed by 6 bases and 9 bases, with 24 bases remaining between them. Germline CDR1 reads SNHLY; CDR2 reads FYNNEI. The CDR3 has 16 residues.

CDR3 amino acids: CASSRDRENTEAFF. The CDR3 nucleotides are TGTGCCAGTAGCCGGGACAGGGAGAACACTGAAGCTTTCTTT. The chain is built from TRBV19 and TRBJ1-1; the match to TRBD1 covers 9 bases. This CDR3 has 14 amino acids. Germline V gives CDR1 LNHDA, CDR2 SQIVND (reference sequence). With 6 bases clipped from V and 1 base from J, the junction kept 3 bases outside the gene matches.

The chain has TRBV20-1 and TRBJ2-7; TRBD2 matches at 9 bases. V was clipped by 6 bases and J by 2 bases; unmatched bases: 8. CDR1 and CDR2 (germline): DFQATT, SNEGSKA (reference sequence). The length of the CDR3 is 14 residues. CDR3 protein: CSASSGSLTYEQYF. In DNA, the CDR3 is TGCAGTGCCAGTAGCGGGAGTCTCACCTACGAGCAGTACTTC.

The J gene is TRBJ1-3, the V gene TRBV6-5; a weak D match, TRBD1 (5 bases). This CDR3 comprises 12 residues. V shed 6 bases and J shed 8 bases, with 11 bases lying between them. CDR1 is MNHEY, CDR2 SVGAGI, per germline. DNA of the CDR3: TGTGCCAGCAGCGTAGAAGGGGACACCATATATTTT. Translation: CASSVEGDTIYF.

In DNA form, the CDR3 reads TGCGCCAGCAGCCAAGATCATGGACTAGCGGGGACGAATGAGCAGTTCTTC. It codes for CASSQDHGLAGTNEQFF. The rearrangement uses TRBV4-1 and TRBJ2-1; 12 positions match TRBD2. The CDR3 contains 17 residues. Looked up from germline, CDR1 is MGHRA and CDR2 is YSYEKL. Trimming at V came to 0 bases and at J to 7 bases, leaving 7 bases not matched to a gene.

This chain links TRBV18 with TRBJ2-2; 12 positions match TRBD2. V was clipped by 2 bases and J by 6 bases; unmatched bases: 7. The CDR3 consists of 17 residues. The germline gives CDR1 KGHSH, CDR2 LQKENI. As DNA, the CDR3 is TGTGCCAGCTCACCAATCGGACTAGCGGGAATCCCCGGGGAGCTGTTTTTT. As protein: CASSPIGLAGIPGELFF.

J is TRBJ2-2 and V is TRBV7-3, with 7 bases identical to TRBD1. This CDR3 has 14 amino acids. Germline-derived CDR1 and CDR2 are SGHTA and FQGTGA. The V and J ends lost 10 bases and 2 bases, in that order; junction bases with no gene match: 7. DNA for the CDR3: TGTGCCACCACTGGGACAGACAACACCGGGGAGCTGTTTTTT. Translation: CATTGTDNTGELFF.

The V and J genes are TRBV18 and TRBJ1-6; D may be TRBD1 (6 bases). Trimming stripped 2 bases from V and 9 bases from J, with 11 bases between. CDR1 and CDR2 (germline): KGHSH, LQKENI. The CDR3 covers 14 residues. The CDR3 spells CASSPWGLGSPLHF. The CDR3 region has the DNA TGTGCCAGCTCACCATGGGGGCTCGGTTCACCCCTCCACTTT.

V gene TRBV7-3 combines with J gene TRBJ1-2, with 11 bases fitting TRBD1. The germline V gene has CDR1 SGHTA and CDR2 FQGTGA. The CDR3 is made up of 15 amino acids. The junction had 8 bases not matched to a gene; V was cut back by 5 bases and J by 6 bases. The CDR3 nucleotides are TGTGCCAGCAGCCGGACCGGGACAGGGGGTAATGGCTACACCTTC. The encoded protein is CASSRTGTGGNGYTF. The variable domain in full, with the rest retrieved from reference TRBV7-3 and TRBJ1-2, is GAGVSQTPSNKVTEKGKYVELRCDPISGHTALYWYRQSLGQGPEFLIYFQGTGAADDSGLPNDRFFAVRPEGSVSTLKIQRTERGDSAVYLCASSRTGTGGNGYTFGSGTRLTVV.

The V and J genes are TRBV5-1 and TRBJ1-1; 7 bases line up with TRBD1. This CDR3 is 15 amino acids long. Per the germline V gene, CDR1 is SGHRS and CDR2 is YFSETQ. The trim removed 0 bases at V and 5 bases at J, leaving 7 bases unmatched. The CDR3 loop is CASSLAYRGQTEAFF. The CDR3 bases are TGCGCCAGCAGCTTGGCGTACAGGGGACAGACTGAAGCTTTCTTT. Full variable domain (outside the CDR3, taken from reference TRBV5-1 and TRBJ1-1): KAGVTQTPRYLIKTRGQQVTLSCSPISGHRSVSWYQQTPGQGLQFLFEYFSETQRNKGNFPGRFSGRQFSNSRSEMNVSTLELGDSALYLCASSLAYRGQTEAFFGQGTRLTVV.

This CDR3 reads CASSIPLSGGSSYNEQFF. The CDR3 DNA reads TGTGCCAGCAGCATCCCCTTATCGGGAGGCAGCTCCTACAATGAGCAGTTCTTC. The genes are TRBV9 and TRBJ2-1; 7 nucleotides match TRBD2. This CDR3 has 18 amino acids. The junction had 13 bases not matched to a gene; V was cut back by 4 bases and J by 0 bases. In germline, CDR1 is SGDLS, CDR2 YYNGEE.

The chain uses TRBV28 and TRBJ2-3; D gene unclear. The CDR3 sequence is 16 residues long. V gave up 2 bases and J gave up 1 base, with 13 bases separating them. Germline values: CDR1 MDHEN, CDR2 SYDVKM. The CDR3 is CASSLVGLTGTDTQYF. The CDR3 DNA sequence: TGTGCCAGCAGTTTAGTCGGTCTCACCGGCACAGATACGCAGTATTTT.